This passage covers 30 T cell receptor beta chains from one sample sequenced in a study of T cell responses to AZD1222 COVID-19 vaccine (dated by TCRdb to the early 2020s). The time point label here, explained by the study, means: baseline before first vaccination. The method behind the library was the immunoSEQ multiplex PCR assay. What TCRdb holds here is the immuneACCESS table cut down to in-frame rearrangements. Part of the clones is not present; checked against another copy, under half of the missing clones reflect an unresolved V gene, and the others are unexplained. The sample records 200,000 or so clones, 90% to 95% of which are singletons. Clones ranked in the top ten supply approximately 9.6% of the sample. The specimen was peripheral blood, collected on day 0 of AZD1222 vaccination. These receptors all stem from an adult in good health.

This clone was recorded once. DNA for the CDR3: TGTGCCAGCAGTTTATACGGGGTTGGCACTGAAGCTTTCTTT. This translates into CASSLYGVGTEAFF. The chain is built from TRBV27 and TRBJ1-1; no reliable D call. CDR3 length: 14 residues. V gave up 1 base and J gave up 4 bases, with 10 bases separating them. The germline V gene encodes CDR1 MNHEY and CDR2 SMNVEV (reference sequence).

This clone was found a few times. The rearrangement uses TRBV7-2 and TRBJ2-3; D is unclear. The V end was cut by 1 base, the J end by 7 bases, with 12 bases between. From germline, CDR1 is SGHTA and CDR2 FQGNSA. The CDR3 has 14 residues. Here the CDR3 DNA reads TGTGCCAGCAGCTTAGATAATAGGCTAAATACGCAGTATTTT. Its translation: CASSLDNRLNTQYF. The complete variable domain, with remaining parts taken from reference TRBV7-2 and TRBJ2-3, reads GAGVSQSPSNKVTEKGKDVELRCDPISGHTALYWYRQSLGQGLEFLIYFQGNSAPDKSGLPSDRFSAERTGGSVSTLTIQRTQQEDSAVYLCASSLDNRLNTQYFGPGTRLTVL.

The gene calls are TRBV28 and TRBJ2-2; 7 nucleotides agree with TRBD2. V lost 3 bases to trimming and J lost 0 bases; unmatched junction nucleotides: 1. Germline V gives CDR1 MDHEN, CDR2 SYDVKM. CDR3 length equals 15 residues. This CDR3 is CASSFGRANTGELFF. The DNA of the CDR3 is TGTGCCAGCAGTTTTGGGAGGGCGAACACCGGGGAGCTGTTTTTT. Drawing the rest from reference TRBV28 and TRBJ2-2, the complete variable domain is DVKVTQSSRYLVKRTGEKVFLECVQDMDHENMFWYRQDPGLGLRLIYFSYDVKMKEKGDIPEGYSVSREKKERFSLILESASTNQTSMYLCASSFGRANTGELFFGEGSRLTVL.

J is TRBJ2-5 and V is TRBV10-3; 7 positions agree with TRBD2. The CDR3 is 11 amino acids. Germline trimming cut 10 bases from V and 5 bases from J; bases unmatched to any gene: 4. CDR1 ENHRY and CDR2 SYGVKD come from the germline V gene. CDR3 amino acids: CATGGFETQYF. The CDR3 DNA follows: TGTGCCACGGGGGGTTTCGAGACCCAGTACTTC.

The chain recombines TRBV13 with TRBJ2-5, with 10 bases identical to TRBD1. V shed 6 bases and J 4 bases; nucleotides not matched to a gene: 14. The CDR3 extends over 17 amino acids. CDR1 PRHDT and CDR2 FYEKMQ come from the germline V gene (reference sequence). In DNA form, the CDR3 reads TGTGCCAGCAGTTCCCGGGACAGGGGTATTCTACGAGAGACCCAGTACTTC. This codes for CASSSRDRGILRETQYF.

V and J are TRBV2 and TRBJ1-6; 8 bases line up with TRBD1. Germline trimming cut 5 bases from V and 7 bases from J; bases unmatched to any gene: 7. CDR1 is SNHLY, CDR2 FYNNEI, per germline. This CDR3 is 15 amino acids long. Written as DNA, the CDR3 is TGTGCCAGCAGTCTCGCGGACAGGGTGAATTCACCCCTCCACTTT. It yields the protein CASSLADRVNSPLHF.

This chain connects TRBV12-5 to TRBJ2-5; weak D call: TRBD2 (5 bases). The CDR3 covers 13 residues. The V end lost 8 bases, the J end lost 1 base, and 11 bases lay between the germline ends. Per germline, CDR1 LGHNT and CDR2 FRNRAP. CDR3 bases: TGTGCTAGTCGGGGTGTGGGCCAAGAGACCCAGTACTTC. Its translation: CASRGVGQETQYF. The full variable domain, in which reference TRBV12-5 and TRBJ2-5 provide the parts outside the CDR3, is DARVTQTPRHKVTEMGQEVTMRCQPILGHNTVFWYRQTMMQGLELLAYFRNRAPLDDSGMPKDRFSAEMPDATLATLKIQPSEPRDSAVYFCASRGVGQETQYFGPGTRLLVL.

This clone came up once. J is TRBJ2-1 and V is TRBV27; the match to TRBD2 covers 8 bases. The J segment lost 2 bases and the V segment lost 6 bases, leaving 6 bases of the junction unmatched. Germline V gives CDR1 MNHEY, CDR2 SMNVEV (reference sequence). There are 15 residues in the CDR3. CDR3 DNA: TGTGCCAGCAGCCTAACGGGAGGGCCCTACAATGAGCAGTTCTTC. This sequence encodes CASSLTGGPYNEQFF.

V usage is TRBV15 and J usage is TRBJ1-2; no firm D call. The CDR3 has 15 residues. V was cut by 1 base and J by 2 bases, with 11 bases left in between. Looked up from germline, CDR1 is LNHNV and CDR2 is YYDKDF (reference sequence). The CDR3 protein is CATSRARSRNYGYTF. CDR3 DNA: TGTGCCACCAGCAGAGCACGGTCACGAAACTATGGCTACACCTTC.

The gene calls are TRBV15 and TRBJ2-2, with D uncertain. In germline, CDR1 is LNHNV, CDR2 YYDKDF (reference sequence). The length of the CDR3 is 14 residues. V lost 0 bases and J lost 6, with 8 bases in between. The CDR3 region is CATSRDVSAGELFF. In DNA, the CDR3 is TGTGCCACCAGCAGAGATGTTTCGGCCGGGGAGCTGTTTTTT.

The CDR3 is CASSLMGASTDTQYF. The CDR3 nucleotides read TGTGCCAGCAGCTTAATGGGGGCTAGCACAGATACGCAGTATTTT. This rearrangement joins TRBV7-3 to TRBJ2-3; tentative D call: TRBD1 (6 bases). This CDR3 has 15 residues. The V gene lost 1 base and the J gene lost 0 bases, with 8 bases spanning the gap. CDR1 is SGHTA, CDR2 FQGTGA, per germline.

This chain links TRBV4-1 with TRBJ2-5; D not resolved. Germline loops: CDR1 MGHRA, CDR2 YSYEKL. With 2 bases removed from V and 2 bases from J, the gap between germline ends came to 0 bases. CDR3 size: 11 residues. CDR3 DNA sequence: TGCGCCAGCAGCCAACAAGAGACCCAGTACTTC. It is translated as CASSQQETQYF.

The chain links TRBV9 to TRBJ2-7, with TRBD2 matching 7 bases. From germline, CDR1 is SGDLS and CDR2 YYNGEE. There are 15 residues in the CDR3. The ends lost 3 bases at V and 5 bases at J; junction bases unmatched: 11. CDR3 residues: CASSAERGPLDEQYF. CDR3 nucleotide sequence: TGTGCCAGCAGCGCGGAGCGGGGTCCCCTTGACGAGCAGTACTTC.

The chain joins TRBV29-1 to TRBJ1-1; 7 positions match TRBD1. The CDR3 is made up of 14 amino acids. V lost 2 bases, J lost 2 bases, and 5 bases stayed unmatched. The V gene's germline CDR1 is SQVTM and CDR2 ANQGSEA. CDR3 bases: TGCAGCGTTGAAAATGGGACAGTTAACACTGAAGCTTTCTTT. Residues: CSVENGTVNTEAFF.

This chain joins TRBV29-1 and TRBJ1-1; TRBD1 matches at 10 bases. CDR3 size: 17 residues. Germline CDR1 SQVTM, CDR2 ANQGSEA. V lost 2 bases and J lost 2; bases outside the gene matches: 11. CDR3 DNA: TGCAGCGTTGAATTTTCTATGGGACAGGGGTTTAACACTGAAGCTTTCTTT. It codes for CSVEFSMGQGFNTEAFF.

This chain joins TRBV19 and TRBJ2-1; TRBD2 matches 8 bases. Trimming removed 4 bases from V and 2 bases from J; junction bases left unmatched: 4. The CDR3 loop spans 15 amino acids. Germline V gene data show CDR1 as LNHDA and CDR2 as SQIVND (reference sequence). The DNA for the CDR3 is TGTGCCAGTAGTAACGGACTAGCCGCCTACAATGAGCAGTTCTTC. Translating gives CASSNGLAAYNEQFF.

The chain uses TRBV12-3 or TRBV12-4 and TRBJ2-7; D call uncertain. The V end was cut by 4 bases, the J end by 4 bases, with 11 bases between. The CDR3 length is 13 residues. CDR3 sequence (DNA): TGTGCCAGCAGTTCGGACGGCGATTACGAGCAGTACTTC. This codes for CASSSDGDYEQYF.

The J gene is TRBJ2-3, the V gene TRBV4-1; D tentatively reads TRBD1 or TRBD2 (6 bases each). The V end lost 2 bases, the J end lost 4 bases, and 16 bases lay between the germline ends. The V gene's germline CDR1 is MGHRA and CDR2 YSYEKL. The CDR3 totals 16 residues. The CDR3 reads CASSQMALGGPDTQYF. The DNA of the CDR3 is TGCGCCAGCAGCCAAATGGCCCTCGGGGGCCCAGATACGCAGTATTTT.

The V and J genes are TRBV30 and TRBJ2-7; either TRBD1 or TRBD2 may fit D (6 bases each). Germline lookup yields CDR1 GTSNPN and CDR2 SVGIG (reference sequence). This CDR3 spans 11 amino acids. The V end lost 1 base, the J end lost 7 bases, and 8 bases lay between the germline ends. CDR3 coding DNA: TGTGCCTGGAGTGGGGGGGCTGAGCAGTACTTC. Amino acid sequence: CAWSGGAEQYF.

The chain carries TRBV28 and TRBJ2-7, with 7 nucleotides matching TRBD2. Unmatched junction bases numbered 3, after V lost 2 bases and J lost 2 bases. The CDR3 length is 14 residues. The germline V gene has CDR1 MDHEN and CDR2 SYDVKM. The CDR3 sequence: CASSLGLAAYEQYF. CDR3 bases: TGTGCCAGCAGTTTAGGGCTAGCGGCCTACGAGCAGTACTTC.

The V and J genes are TRBV5-1 and TRBJ2-7; TRBD2 matches at 7 bases. This CDR3 spans 13 amino acids. The trim removed 4 bases at V and 7 bases at J, leaving 8 bases unmatched. CDR1 is SGHRS and CDR2 is YFSETQ in the germline V gene. CDR3 residues: CASSPPGGREQYF. In DNA form, the CDR3 reads TGCGCCAGCAGCCCCCCGGGGGGTCGGGAGCAGTACTTC.

This clone has just one count. V and J are TRBV18 and TRBJ2-3; TRBD2 matches 8 bases. The germline gives CDR1 KGHSH, CDR2 LQKENI. The V segment lost 3 bases and the J segment 3 bases; nucleotides outside the gene matches: 5. CDR3 size: 15 residues. CDR3 bases: TGTGCCAGCTCACCGGACGGGACTAGGACAGATACGCAGTATTTT. This gives the protein CASSPDGTRTDTQYF. The variable domain in full, with the rest retrieved from reference TRBV18 and TRBJ2-3, is NAGVMQNPRHLVRRRGQEARLRCSPMKGHSHVYWYRQLPEEGLKFMVYLQKENIIDESGMPKERFSAEFPKEGPSILRIQQVVRGDSAAYFCASSPDGTRTDTQYFGPGTRLTVL.

The rearrangement uses TRBV6-5 and TRBJ2-7; 9 bases match TRBD1. V was pared by 7 bases and J by 1 base, with 5 bases of the junction left unmatched. The CDR3 extends over 14 amino acids. CDR1 and CDR2 from the germline V gene are MNHEY and SVGAGI. The CDR3 DNA follows: TGTGCCAGCACAGGACAGGGGTTATCCTACGAGCAGTACTTC. Translation: CASTGQGLSYEQYF.

Points on this clone: The sample carries other DNA sequences with the same CDR3. The rearrangement joins TRBV28 to TRBJ1-5; D is uncertain. V was cut by 3 bases and J by 0 bases, with 3 bases left in between. The germline V gene has CDR1 MDHEN and CDR2 SYDVKM. This CDR3 has 13 residues. For the CDR3, the DNA is TGTGCCAGCAGTTTTAGTAGCAATCAGCCCCAGCATTTT. Protein product: CASSFSSNQPQHF.

The J gene is TRBJ2-2, the V gene TRBV24-1, with a tentative D call TRBD1 (6 bases). CDR3 length: 15 amino acids. Germline CDR1 and CDR2: KGHDR and SFDVKD. V was shortened by 0 bases and J by 4 bases, with 8 bases between the two germline ends. As DNA, the CDR3 is TGTGCCACCAGTGATTTGGGGGGCTCCACCGGGGAGCTGTTTTTT. It codes for CATSDLGGSTGELFF.

This chain uses TRBV5-4 with TRBJ2-3, with a tentative D call TRBD2 (5 bases). V was clipped by 4 bases and J by 4 bases, with 10 bases between them. CDR1 is SGHNT and CDR2 is YYREEE in the germline V gene (reference sequence). CDR3 length: 13 residues. CDR3 DNA: TGTGCCAGCAGCGATACCGGGGCAGATACGCAGTATTTT. This translates into CASSDTGADTQYF.

The chain couples TRBV11-2 to TRBJ1-2; 10 positions match TRBD1. The germline CDR1 and CDR2 sequences are SGHAT and FQNNGV. The CDR3 runs to 13 residues. The V segment lost 4 bases and the J segment 6 bases; nucleotides outside the gene matches: 2. As DNA, the CDR3 is TGTGCCAGCAGCTCGGGACAGGGGCATGGCTACACCTTC. Residues: CASSSGQGHGYTF.

The genes are TRBV27 and TRBJ2-1; 7 bases align to TRBD2. CDR3 size: 14 residues. Germline values: CDR1 MNHEY, CDR2 SMNVEV (reference sequence). Germline trimming cut 6 bases from V and 7 bases from J; bases unmatched to any gene: 9. CDR3 nucleotides: TGTGCCAGCAGAGTCGGGGGGATTATTAATGAGCAGTTCTTC. Translating it yields CASRVGGIINEQFF.

The CDR3 nucleotides are TGTGCCAGCAGGACCGGTAGCTCCTATAATTCACCCCTCCACTTT. As protein: CASRTGSSYNSPLHF. This chain uses TRBV27 with TRBJ1-6; no firm D call. Germline CDR1 reads MNHEY; CDR2 reads SMNVEV (reference sequence). There are 15 residues in the CDR3. The V and J ends lost 6 bases and 0 bases respectively, with 9 bases between them.

This clone was recorded once. V and J are TRBV30 and TRBJ2-5; D possibly corresponds to TRBD2 (6 bases). With 8 bases removed from V and 1 base from J, the gap between germline ends came to 17 bases. Germline values: CDR1 GTSNPN, CDR2 SVGIG (reference sequence). The CDR3 contains 14 residues. DNA for the CDR3: TGTGCCGGATCTCCGGGACTCCTCCAAGAGACCCAGTACTTC. Protein product: CAGSPGLLQETQYF.